The following is a T cell receptor beta chain sequence with its context. This sample was taken from a study of human T cells and chemical hapten exposure. Overall study context: Patients were given diphenylcyclopropenone on the scalp weekly across the approximately 26-week study. Small discrepancies in pooled library volume mainly accounted for the varying TCR yields per sample.

Time point described: patch test 1, 2 weeks after DPC sensitization. Treatment here: therapeutic diphenylcyclopropenone sensitization with weekly scalp DPC. RNA extraction used unfractionated whole blood as the source of total RNA. Attachment of unique molecular identifiers to individual cDNA molecules was performed in the library. TCRdb reprocessed the RACE reads with MiXCR, giving one entry per CDR3 protein. The data contain 150,000 to 200,000 distinct CDR3 sequences, roughly 15% of them singletons. The V gene's germline CDR1 is DFQATT and CDR2 SNEGSKA (reference sequence). The CDR3 is 15 amino acids. V was clipped by 0 bases and J by 0 bases, with 12 bases between them.

The TCR originated in a woman under 40 with alopecia areata. Some clones in this sample may be carry-over from other donors' samples. The chain combines TRBV20-1 with TRBJ2-7, with D unclear. The sample consisted of whole blood, taken in connection with sensitization to the hapten diphenylcyclopropenone (DPC). The CDR3 is CSARDEAWPSYEQYF. CDR3 nucleotide sequence: TGCAGTGCTAGAGATGAGGCATGGCCCTCCTACGAGCAGTACTTC.